These 25 T cell receptor beta chains came from one sample sequenced in a study of T cell responses to AZD1222 COVID-19 vaccine. TCRdb keeps only in-frame clones here, not all; method: immunoSEQ multiplex PCR. The repertoire holds 200,000 or so clones, 85% to 95% seen once, with roughly 1% in the top ten. The source was peripheral blood, collected 28 days after the second AZD1222 dose. All receptors come from an adult who received the AZD1222 COVID-19 vaccine.

This chain uses TRBV5-8 with TRBJ2-3; 8 bases map to TRBD1. V lost 7 bases and J lost 1; bases outside the gene matches: 8. Germline V gene sequence: CDR1 SGHTS, CDR2 YDEGEE. This CDR3 has 15 amino acids. The DNA of the CDR3 is TGTGCCAGCGGCAGGACAGGGTTCCGCACAGATACGCAGTATTTT. Protein: CASGRTGFRTDTQYF. Full variable domain (remainder filled in from reference TRBV5-8 and TRBJ2-3): EAGVTQSPTHLIKTRGQQATLRCSPISGHTSVYWYQQALGLGLQFLLWYDEGEERNRGNFPPRFSGRQFPNYSSELNVNALELEDSALYLCASGRTGFRTDTQYFGPGTRLTVL.

This chain connects TRBV30 to TRBJ2-3; D unclear. V was trimmed by 2 bases and J by 6 bases, leaving 9 bases between them. The CDR3 has 12 amino acids. CDR1 is GTSNPN and CDR2 is SVGIG in the germline V gene (reference sequence). CDR3 nucleotides: TGTGCCTGGAGTCTTTCCTCGGATACGCAGTATTTT. This sequence encodes CAWSLSSDTQYF.

The V gene is TRBV6-2 or TRBV6-3, the J gene TRBJ1-1; D unresolved. Germline CDR1 MNHEY, CDR2 SVGEGT. Trimming took off 6 bases at V and 10 bases at J, with 12 bases between the two ends. This CDR3 is built from 11 residues. CDR3 in amino acids: CASSPGLGAFF. Here the CDR3 DNA reads TGTGCCAGCAGCCCGGGTCTGGGAGCTTTCTTT.

The chain combines TRBV7-3 with TRBJ2-2; 13 nucleotides match TRBD2. J gave up 3 bases and V 3 bases, and 1 base lay outside the gene matches. Germline CDR1 and CDR2: SGHTA and FQGTGA. There are 16 residues in the CDR3. The CDR3 here is CASSLGLAGHTGELFF. The CDR3 DNA reads TGTGCCAGCAGCTTGGGACTAGCGGGGCACACCGGGGAGCTGTTTTTT.

The rearrangement joins TRBV19 to TRBJ2-5, with 13 bases aligning to TRBD2. The V gene's germline CDR1 is LNHDA and CDR2 SQIVND (reference sequence). The CDR3 is made up of 17 amino acids. Trimming cost V 3 bases and J 2 bases; bases outside gene matches: 6. The CDR3 spells CASSIRRTSGGQETQYF. In DNA, the CDR3 is TGTGCCAGTAGTATCCGCAGGACTAGCGGGGGACAAGAGACCCAGTACTTC.

The CDR3 DNA follows: TGTGCCAGCAGCTTAGGGGGACAGGGGACTGATCAGCCCCAGCATTTT. Its protein product is CASSLGGQGTDQPQHF. The chain uses TRBV7-2 and TRBJ1-5; 10 bases align to TRBD1. The V segment lost 1 base and the J segment 5 bases; nucleotides outside the gene matches: 5. The CDR3 is 16 amino acids. Germline loops: CDR1 SGHTA, CDR2 FQGNSA.

The chain is built from TRBV5-6 and TRBJ1-1, with 10 nucleotides matching TRBD1. V was clipped by 0 bases and J by 2 bases; unmatched bases: 4. The CDR3 has 16 residues. Germline values: CDR1 SGHDT, CDR2 YYEEEE. The CDR3 region is CASSLEGTGANTEAFF. The CDR3 nucleotides read TGTGCCAGCAGCTTGGAGGGGACAGGGGCAAACACTGAAGCTTTCTTT.

V and J are TRBV5-6 and TRBJ1-2, with no clear D. V lost 2 bases to trimming and J lost 7 bases, with 12 bases between them. The CDR3 is made up of 13 amino acids. Looked up from germline, CDR1 is SGHDT and CDR2 is YYEEEE. The CDR3 bases are TGTGCCAGCAGCTTCGAAGGGATCGGTGGCTACACCTTC. Translation gives CASSFEGIGGYTF.

V usage is TRBV9 and J usage is TRBJ1-5; D might be TRBD1 (5 bases). CDR3 length: 16 residues. V shed 3 bases and J shed 1 base, with 14 bases lying between them. From germline, CDR1 is SGDLS and CDR2 YYNGEE. The CDR3 DNA sequence: TGTGCCAGCAGCGGAGGGGCCTCCGGGAGCAATCAGCCCCAGCATTTT. Translating it yields CASSGGASGSNQPQHF.

The chain employs TRBV28 and TRBJ1-3; D gene ambiguous. This CDR3 region has 14 residues. Deletions cut 6 bases from V and 3 bases from J, with 12 bases between. CDR1 and CDR2 (germline): MDHEN, SYDVKM. In DNA, the CDR3 is TGTGCCAGCAGCGGGTACAACGGTGGAAACACCATATATTTT. Protein: CASSGYNGGNTIYF.

The chain couples TRBV28 to TRBJ1-2; weak D call: TRBD1 (6 bases). Trimming stripped 3 bases from V and 6 bases from J, with 14 bases between. From germline, CDR1 is MDHEN and CDR2 SYDVKM. This CDR3 has 14 residues. This CDR3 is CASSFLHQGNGYTF. The CDR3 region has the DNA TGTGCCAGCAGTTTCCTACATCAGGGGAATGGCTACACCTTC.

The rearrangement uses TRBV6-5 and TRBJ1-1, with TRBD1 matching 7 bases. Germline loops: CDR1 MNHEY, CDR2 SVGAGI. The CDR3 is made up of 11 amino acids. J lost 6 bases, V lost 9 bases, and 4 bases had no gene match. The CDR3 sequence: CASGQVAEAFF. For the CDR3, the DNA is TGTGCCAGTGGACAGGTAGCTGAAGCTTTCTTT.

The rearrangement uses TRBV18 and TRBJ1-1; D remains unclear. The CDR3 is 14 residues long. Deletions cut 2 bases from V and 4 bases from J, with 11 bases between. Germline lookup yields CDR1 KGHSH and CDR2 LQKENI. The CDR3 nucleotides read TGTGCCAGCTCACCAAATTGGGGATCCACTGAAGCTTTCTTT. Protein sequence: CASSPNWGSTEAFF.

On this clone itself: Just one base apart from a much larger clone, this may be a read error. The same CDR3 arises from other DNA sequences in this sample as well. The genes are TRBV24-1 and TRBJ2-5; no clear D gene. V lost 2 bases and J 0 bases, leaving 3 bases between the germline ends. The CDR3 covers 13 residues. Per germline, CDR1 KGHDR and CDR2 SFDVKD. The CDR3, as DNA: TGTGCCACCAGTGATTCTCACCAAGAGACCCAGTACTTC. It specifies CATSDSHQETQYF.

This clone occurred once. The chain recombines TRBV29-1 with TRBJ1-2; the match to TRBD1 covers 8 bases. V shed 0 bases and J 7 bases; nucleotides not matched to a gene: 4. Germline assignment: CDR1 SQVTM and CDR2 ANQGSEA. This CDR3 contains 13 residues. CDR3 protein: CSVEDRGPGGYTF. CDR3 DNA sequence: TGCAGCGTTGAAGACAGGGGGCCTGGTGGCTACACCTTC. Full variable domain (rest looked up from reference TRBV29-1 and TRBJ1-2): SAVISQKPSRDICQRGTSLTIQCQVDSQVTMMFWYRQQPGQSLTLIATANQGSEATYESGFVIDKFPISRPNLTFSTLTVSNMSPEDSSIYLCSVEDRGPGGYTFGSGTRLTVV.

The chain has TRBV18 and TRBJ2-2; 8 bases map to TRBD1. This CDR3 has 15 amino acids. Germline CDR1 reads KGHSH; CDR2 reads LQKENI. V lost 2 bases and J lost 6; bases outside the gene matches: 5. In DNA, the CDR3 is TGTGCCAGCTCACCAGGGGGGACAGGCCCCGGGGAGCTGTTTTTT. Translating it yields CASSPGGTGPGELFF.

The chain is built from TRBV18 and TRBJ1-1; 9 positions match TRBD1. With V trimmed by 6 bases and J by 1 base, 9 bases remained unmatched. Germline V CDR1 and CDR2: KGHSH, LQKENI. There are 16 residues in the CDR3. CDR3 protein: CASSPGQGLGNTEAFF. In nucleotides, the CDR3 is TGTGCCAGCTCCCCGGGACAGGGATTGGGGAACACTGAAGCTTTCTTT.

The sample holds one count of this clone. V and J are TRBV6-6 and TRBJ1-5, with D perhaps TRBD1 (6 bases). The CDR3 runs to 15 residues. The V end lost 8 bases, the J end lost 2 bases, and 16 bases lay between the germline ends. CDR1 is MNHNY, CDR2 SVGAGI, per germline (reference sequence). The CDR3 here is CASGPGARGNQPQHF. The CDR3 DNA reads as TGTGCCAGCGGACCGGGGGCGAGGGGCAATCAGCCCCAGCATTTT.

This clone was recorded once. This chain connects TRBV6-1 to TRBJ2-6; D is perhaps TRBD1 (8 bases). The CDR3 spans 17 residues. V dropped 2 bases and J dropped 2 bases, with 13 bases sitting between them. In germline, CDR1 is MNHNS, CDR2 SASEGT. The CDR3 bases are TGTGCCAGCAGTGAATACAGGGGGACTACTGGGGCCAACGTCCTGACTTTC. Protein sequence: CASSEYRGTTGANVLTF.

This clone has only one observation. The CDR3 reads CASSLGGGLRIEAFF. The CDR3 bases are TGTGCCAGCAGCTTAGGCGGGGGGTTGCGGATTGAAGCTTTCTTT. This chain uses TRBV7-9 with TRBJ1-1, with a weak D call TRBD1 (5 bases). Germline values: CDR1 SEHNR, CDR2 FQNEAQ (reference sequence). The CDR3 has 15 amino acids. The V gene lost 1 base and the J gene lost 7 bases, with 16 bases spanning the gap.

The chain joins TRBV27 to TRBJ2-3, with TRBD2 identical over 7 bases. The trim removed 2 bases at V and 5 bases at J, leaving 7 bases unmatched. The CDR3 runs to 15 residues. Germline CDR1 and CDR2: MNHEY and SMNVEV (reference sequence). The CDR3, as DNA: TGTGCCAGCAGTTTACGAGCCTGGGGGGGAGATACGCAGTATTTT. Translated, it gives CASSLRAWGGDTQYF.

The CDR3 nucleotides read TGTGCCATCAGTAAAAGTACCTACGAGCAGTACTTC. This encodes CAISKSTYEQYF. The V gene is TRBV10-3, the J gene TRBJ2-7; D gene ambiguous. The CDR3 loop spans 12 amino acids. Trimming stripped 5 bases from V and 2 bases from J, with 7 bases between. Germline V CDR1 and CDR2: ENHRY, SYGVKD.

This chain joins TRBV11-2 and TRBJ1-4, with D possibly being TRBD1 (6 bases). V dropped 8 bases and J dropped 7 bases, with 17 bases sitting between them. This CDR3 spans 14 amino acids. Germline lookup yields CDR1 SGHAT and CDR2 FQNNGV. CDR3 nucleotide sequence: TGTGCCAGCTCACTTCAAGGGGGGGCTGAAAAACTGTTTTTT. Residues: CASSLQGGAEKLFF.

Worth noting for this clone: The identical CDR3 is also encoded by other nucleotide sequences in the sample. This rearrangement joins TRBV6-4 to TRBJ2-3; D is possibly TRBD2 (5 bases). The V gene lost 4 bases and the J gene lost 3 bases, with 8 bases spanning the gap. The CDR3 covers 13 residues. CDR1 is MRHNA, CDR2 SNTAGT, per germline. DNA of the CDR3: TGTGCCAGCAGTGTGGGCGGGACAGATACGCAGTATTTT. Amino acids: CASSVGGTDTQYF.

The rearrangement links TRBV9 to TRBJ1-4; 9 nucleotides agree with TRBD1. Unmatched junction bases numbered 10, after V lost 3 bases and J lost 7 bases. This CDR3 region has 16 residues. Germline values: CDR1 SGDLS, CDR2 YYNGEE. CDR3 in amino acids: CASSERTTGGFEKLFF. The CDR3 nucleotides read TGTGCCAGCAGCGAACGGACGACAGGGGGTTTTGAAAAACTGTTTTTT. Using reference TRBV9 and TRBJ1-4 for the parts outside the CDR3, the full variable domain is DSGVTQTPKHLITATGQRVTLRCSPRSGDLSVYWYQQSLDQGLQFLIQYYNGEERAKGNILERFSAQQFPDLHSELNLSSLELGDSALYFCASSERTTGGFEKLFFGSGTQLSVL.